Listed here are 16 T cell receptor beta chains from one sample, sequenced in a study of blood T cell repertoires in COVID-19. Generated by immunoSEQ multiplex PCR, the TCRdb table keeps only in-frame clones and is missing some. The profile covers 130,000 or so clones, with 55% to 70% appearing a single time and 2.2% taken by the ten largest. The sample taken for sequencing was peripheral blood. Every receptor here comes from a woman in her seventies with acute or convalescent COVID-19.

This chain connects TRBV9 to TRBJ2-3; 12 bases are shared with TRBD2. V shed 4 bases, J shed 1 base, and the junction held 7 bases outside the gene matches. This CDR3 region has 17 residues. The germline CDR1 and CDR2 sequences are SGDLS and YYNGEE. The CDR3 coding sequence is TGTGCCAGCAGCATCCTAGCGGGAGGGTGGGGCACAGATACGCAGTATTTT. It specifies CASSILAGGWGTDTQYF. Full variable domain (remainder filled in from reference TRBV9 and TRBJ2-3): DSGVTQTPKHLITATGQRVTLRCSPRSGDLSVYWYQQSLDQGLQFLIQYYNGEERAKGNILERFSAQQFPDLHSELNLSSLELGDSALYFCASSILAGGWGTDTQYFGPGTRLTVL.

This clone was recorded only once. This chain links TRBV5-8 with TRBJ1-2, with 7 bases matching TRBD1. This CDR3 contains 12 residues. V trimming: 4 bases; J trimming: 4 bases; junction bases outside the gene matches: 1. CDR1 is SGHTS and CDR2 is YDEGEE in the germline V gene. Here the CDR3 DNA reads TGTGCCAGCAGCCGGGACAGCTATGGCTACACCTTC. This gives the protein CASSRDSYGYTF.

V gene TRBV5-1 combines with J gene TRBJ2-3, with a possible D match to TRBD1 (5 bases). With 6 bases removed from V and 3 bases from J, the gap between germline ends came to 17 bases. This CDR3 region has 15 residues. Germline CDR1 reads SGHRS; CDR2 reads YFSETQ. This CDR3 is CASNMGRVGTDTQYF. CDR3 DNA sequence: TGCGCCAGCAATATGGGCAGGGTGGGGACAGATACGCAGTATTTT.

The CDR3 spells CASSLKGAGMRETQYF. The CDR3 region has the DNA TGTGCCAGCAGCTTAAAGGGAGCGGGGATGCGGGAGACCCAGTACTTC. V is TRBV11-2 and J is TRBJ2-5, with 7 bases aligning to TRBD2. With V trimmed by 2 bases and J by 5 bases, 11 bases remained unmatched. The CDR3 totals 16 residues. Germline CDR1 is SGHAT and CDR2 is FQNNGV. Complete variable domain (other parts from reference TRBV11-2 and TRBJ2-5): EAGVAQSPRYKIIEKRQSVAFWCNPISGHATLYWYQQILGQGPKLLIQFQNNGVVDDSQLPKDRFSAERLKGVDSTLKIQPAKLEDSAVYLCASSLKGAGMRETQYFGPGTRLLVL.

This chain connects TRBV6-1 to TRBJ1-6, with D perhaps TRBD1 (6 bases). Trimming left V 2 bases short and J 7 bases short, with 18 bases between. The CDR3 spans 17 residues. CDR1 MNHNS and CDR2 SASEGT come from the germline V gene. The CDR3 loop is CASSEFLGAPENSPLHF. The CDR3 DNA follows: TGTGCCAGCAGTGAATTTCTGGGGGCGCCTGAGAATTCACCCCTCCACTTT.

This clone was detected only a few times. J is TRBJ1-2 and V is TRBV4-1; D ambiguous. Germline V gene lookup returns CDR1 MGHRA and CDR2 YSYEKL. The CDR3 runs to 16 residues. Trimming stripped 0 bases from V and 6 bases from J, with 17 bases between. The CDR3 here is CASSQDSTDMGDGYTF. In DNA form, the CDR3 reads TGCGCCAGCAGCCAAGATTCGACCGATATGGGAGATGGCTACACCTTC.

The chain carries TRBV28 and TRBJ2-1; 7 nucleotides agree with TRBD1. V lost 2 bases to trimming and J lost 0 bases; unmatched junction nucleotides: 1. Germline V CDR1 and CDR2: MDHEN, SYDVKM. There are 15 residues in the CDR3. The CDR3 DNA reads TGTGCCAGCAGTTTAACAGGGGCCTCCTACAATGAGCAGTTCTTC. Amino acids: CASSLTGASYNEQFF.

The chain uses TRBV5-1 and TRBJ1-1; the match to TRBD1 covers 8 bases. V was pared by 3 bases and J by 1 base, with 5 bases of the junction left unmatched. Germline V gene data show CDR1 as SGHRS and CDR2 as YFSETQ. The CDR3 extends over 15 amino acids. CDR3 in amino acids: CASSSWTGTNTEAFF. For the CDR3, the DNA is TGCGCCAGCAGCTCATGGACAGGGACGAACACTGAAGCTTTCTTT.

V is TRBV19 and J is TRBJ1-2, with 8 bases identical to TRBD1. V lost 7 bases to trimming and J lost 4 bases; unmatched junction nucleotides: 8. CDR1 LNHDA and CDR2 SQIVND come from the germline V gene (reference sequence). The CDR3 runs to 14 residues. This CDR3 reads CASTPTGELYGYTF. The CDR3 DNA reads TGTGCCAGTACCCCGACAGGGGAACTCTATGGCTACACCTTC.

The chain joins TRBV21-1 to TRBJ1-3; TRBD1 was called by the table and not checked on the DNA. TRBV21-1 is assigned pseudogene status. The CDR3 has 18 residues. The DNA for the CDR3 is TGTGCCAGCAGCAAAGCGAGAGAGAGGGGGACCGCTGGAAACACCATATATTTT. Residues: CASSKARERGTAGNTIYF.

The chain employs TRBV27 and TRBJ2-2, with D maybe TRBD2 (5 bases). Germline values: CDR1 MNHEY, CDR2 SMNVEV (reference sequence). This CDR3 region has 14 residues. V shed 4 bases and J shed 6 bases, with 12 bases lying between them. The CDR3 here is CASSSLDQSGELFF. DNA for the CDR3: TGTGCCAGCAGTTCACTAGATCAATCCGGGGAGCTGTTTTTT.

The chain carries TRBV3-1 (or the pseudogene TRBV3-2) and TRBJ2-3; TRBD2 aligns across 9 bases. V dropped 0 bases and J dropped 5; count of bases not matched to a gene: 9. The CDR3 has 17 residues. CDR1 is LGHDT and CDR2 is YNNKEL in the germline V gene (reference sequence). Here the CDR3 reads CASSQEIGGGAGDTQYF. The CDR3 DNA reads TGTGCCAGCAGCCAAGAGATTGGCGGGGGGGCCGGAGATACGCAGTATTTT.

In nucleotides, the CDR3 is TGTGCCAGCAGACCCGGGACAGCCGGAAACACCATATATTTT. Its protein product is CASRPGTAGNTIYF. This chain uses TRBV5-4 with TRBJ1-3; 7 nucleotides agree with TRBD1. This CDR3 contains 14 residues. After removal of 5 bases from V and 4 bases from J, the junction contained 6 bases not matched to a gene. Germline V gene sequence: CDR1 SGHNT, CDR2 YYREEE (reference sequence).

The chain couples TRBV2 to TRBJ1-4; maybe TRBD1 (5 bases). Germline-derived CDR1 and CDR2 are SNHLY and FYNNEI. V dropped 6 bases and J dropped 4 bases, with 18 bases sitting between them. CDR3 length: 16 residues. For the CDR3, the DNA is TGTGCCAGCAGCTTAAAAAATCGGGGGATTAATGAAAAACTGTTTTTT. Translating gives CASSLKNRGINEKLFF. Using reference TRBV2 and TRBJ1-4 for the parts outside the CDR3, the full variable domain is EPEVTQTPSHQVTQMGQEVILRCVPISNHLYFYWYRQILGQKVEFLVSFYNNEISEKSEIFDDQFSVERPDGSNFTLKIRSTKLEDSAMYFCASSLKNRGINEKLFFGSGTQLSVL.

The V gene is TRBV6-5, the J gene TRBJ1-2, with D possibly TRBD1 on 6 matching bases. Germline assignment: CDR1 MNHEY and CDR2 SVGAGI. The CDR3 consists of 14 residues. Trimming shortened V by 6 bases and J by 1 base, and 12 bases separated the two germline ends. CDR3 in amino acids: CASRQGQNNYGYTF. Here the CDR3 DNA reads TGTGCCAGCAGGCAAGGACAGAATAACTATGGCTACACCTTC.

The rearrangement links TRBV6-2 or TRBV6-3 to TRBJ2-1; no firm D call. CDR1 is MNHEY and CDR2 is SVGEGT in the germline V gene. The CDR3 loop spans 13 amino acids. With 4 bases removed from V and 7 bases from J, the gap between germline ends came to 11 bases. CDR3 amino acids: CASSFETNNEQFF. As DNA, the CDR3 is TGTGCCAGCAGTTTCGAGACAAATAATGAGCAGTTCTTC.